This TCR beta chain was profiled in a study of cytomegalovirus exposure and HLA in healthy donors. At the level of the study: HLA-typed donors were the source of about 85 million unique TCRs held in an early data release.

V dropped 2 bases and J dropped 6 bases, with 14 bases sitting between them. Germline assignment: CDR1 WSHSY and CDR2 SAAADI. CDR3 size: 16 residues. PCR involved 60 Vbeta and 13 Jbeta primers. Some clones are missing from TCRdb's copy, which holds only in-frame ones; the method was immunoSEQ multiplex PCR. The sample yields roughly 140,000 clones, around 81% seen once. Sequenced: PBMCs. The gene calls are TRBV10-2 and TRBJ1-6; D not resolved. The sequence was collected from a male donor in good health and CMV-seronegative. The CDR3 region has the DNA TGCGCCAGCAGTGAGCGGAGAAGCCTAATTAATTCACCCCTCCACTTT. Amino acids: CASSERRSLINSPLHF.